This T cell receptor beta chain was sequenced during a study of blood T cell repertoires in COVID-19. In this sample, this clone turned up once. The CDR3 contains 16 residues. Germline V gene sequence: CDR1 MNHEY, CDR2 SVGAGI. V shed 0 bases and J shed 0 bases, with 11 bases lying between them. The participants were between about 18 and 90 years old and came from about two dozen US areas. Sequenced by immunoSEQ multiplex PCR; TCRdb stores in-frame clones only, minus some. The sample lists around 300,000 clones, roughly 89% seen once, with over 9% in the top ten. This TCR came from a woman aged 25 to 39 who had recovered from COVID-19. The specimen sequenced was PBMCs or T cells enriched from blood (not recorded which). The chain employs TRBV6-5 and TRBJ1-1; no definite D call. CDR3 in DNA: TGTGCCAGCAGTTACTCTCGGGATACCATGAACACTGAAGCTTTCTTT. Amino acid sequence: CASSYSRDTMNTEAFF.